The rows below give T cell receptor beta chains drawn from one sample of a study of blood T cell repertoires in COVID-19. Method: immunoSEQ multiplex PCR; TCRdb's copy keeps in-frame clones and lacks some. The table has approximately 240,000 clones, 70% to 85% seen once; the top ten hold approximately 4%. Sequenced: peripheral blood. Every receptor here comes from a woman aged 40 to 55 with active or convalescent COVID-19. The CDR3 runs from the conserved cysteine through the conserved F or W. Each record gives: V gene, J gene, D gene, CDR3 length, clone size, CDR3 DNA, CDR3 protein. D genes are given only for firm matches. The size field is filled for only some rows; it gives once, few, many or a size class.

V: TRBV4-2; J: TRBJ2-3; D: NA; length: 11; size: NA; DNA: TGTGCCAGCAGCCTCTCAGATACGCAGTATTTT; CDR3: CASSLSDTQYF
V: TRBV7-9; J: TRBJ1-1; D: NA; length: 14; size: NA; DNA: TGTGCCAGCAGCCCGCGGACAGAGAACACTGAAGCTTTCTTT; CDR3: CASSPRTENTEAFF
V: TRBV7-9; J: TRBJ2-2; D: TRBD1; length: 16; size: few; DNA: TGTGCCAGCACCAAGGGGGCGGGTGACAACACCGGGGAGCTGTTTTTT; CDR3: CASTKGAGDNTGELFF
V: TRBV2; J: TRBJ1-2; D: NA; length: 13; size: NA; DNA: TGTGCCAGCAACAGACACTTTAACTATGGCTACACCTTC; CDR3: CASNRHFNYGYTF
V: TRBV7-9; J: TRBJ1-2; D: TRBD1; length: 15; size: NA; DNA: TGTGCCAGCAGCTACCGGGACAGGGTAGCCTATGGCTACACCTTC; CDR3: CASSYRDRVAYGYTF
V: TRBV19; J: TRBJ1-3; D: TRBD1; length: 18; size: NA; DNA: TGTGCCAGTAGTAGCCGGGACAGGGGGCTCTTCTCTGGAAACACCATATATTTT; CDR3: CASSSRDRGLFSGNTIYF
V: TRBV7-6; J: TRBJ1-1; D: TRBD1; length: 15; size: once; DNA: TGTGCCAGCAGTCGGACAGGGGGCGTGGAGACTGAAGCTTTCTTT; CDR3: CASSRTGGVETEAFF
V: TRBV6-5; J: TRBJ1-2; D: NA; length: 13; size: NA; DNA: TGTGCCAGCTCGAAAGGGCAGGGGTATGGCTACACCTTC; CDR3: CASSKGQGYGYTF
V: TRBV28; J: TRBJ1-3; D: TRBD1; length: 17; size: NA; DNA: TGTGCCAGCAGTTTGTATCTCCGGGACAGGGGGGAAAACACCATATATTTT; CDR3: CASSLYLRDRGENTIYF
V: TRBV19; J: TRBJ1-2; D: NA; length: 13; size: NA; DNA: TGTGCCAGTAGTTTGACAGAAAGCTATGGCTACACCTTC; CDR3: CASSLTESYGYTF
V: TRBV19; J: TRBJ1-1; D: NA; length: 14; size: once; DNA: TGTGCCAGTAGTATAGGACGGGAGAACACTGAAGCTTTCTTT; CDR3: CASSIGRENTEAFF
V: TRBV29-1; J: TRBJ1-2; D: NA; length: 14; size: NA; DNA: TGCAGCGTTGAAGGGGGGGTGACTAACTATGGCTACACCTTC; CDR3: CSVEGGVTNYGYTF
V: TRBV9; J: TRBJ2-1; D: TRBD2; length: 17; size: NA; DNA: TGTGCCAGCAGCCTTAAAACGCGGGGGGGCCAAGGAAATGAGCAGTTCTTC; CDR3: CASSLKTRGGQGNEQFF
V: TRBV4-2; J: TRBJ2-7; D: TRBD2; length: 15; size: NA; DNA: TGTGCCAGCAGCCAATTCGCGGGGGAGGACTACGAGCAGTACTTC; CDR3: CASSQFAGEDYEQYF
V: TRBV28; J: TRBJ1-1; D: TRBD1; length: 14; size: NA; DNA: TGTGCCAGCAAGTCAGGGGGCCCTGACACTGAAGCTTTCTTT; CDR3: CASKSGGPDTEAFF
V: TRBV6-6; J: TRBJ1-5; D: TRBD1; length: 18; size: few; DNA: TGTGCCAGCAGTCCCTCAGGACAGGGAATTATTAGCAATCAGCCCCAGCATTTT; CDR3: CASSPSGQGIISNQPQHF
V: TRBV3-1/TRBV3-2; J: TRBJ1-1; D: NA; length: 14; size: NA; DNA: TGTGCCAGCAGCCATGCCTCCCGGGGGACTGAAGCTTTCTTT; CDR3: CASSHASRGTEAFF
V: TRBV5-1; J: TRBJ2-7; D: TRBD2; length: 19; size: NA; DNA: TGCGCCAGCAGCTTGGAGCCCCGCTCCACTAGCGGGGGACACTACGAGCAGTACTTC; CDR3: CASSLEPRSTSGGHYEQYF
V: TRBV3-1/TRBV3-2; J: TRBJ1-1; D: TRBD1; length: 14; size: NA; DNA: TGTGCCAGCAGCCACCGGGACAGGAACACTGAAGCTTTCTTT; CDR3: CASSHRDRNTEAFF
V: TRBV5-6; J: TRBJ2-3; D: TRBD2; length: 13; size: NA; DNA: TGTGCCAGCACCCTACTAGCGGGGAATACGCAGTATTTT; CDR3: CASTLLAGNTQYF
V: TRBV6-5; J: TRBJ1-5; D: TRBD1; length: 15; size: once; DNA: TGTGCCAGCACCGGAGAAGGGGGCCCGGGTCAGCCCCAGCATTTT; CDR3: CASTGEGGPGQPQHF
V: TRBV11-1; J: TRBJ2-7; D: NA; length: 14; size: many; DNA: TGTGCCAGCAGCTTAGTGCAGGGAATCTACGAGCAGTACTTC; CDR3: CASSLVQGIYEQYF
V: TRBV9; J: TRBJ2-3; D: TRBD2; length: 16; size: NA; DNA: TGTGCCAGCAGCGTAGTAGCGGGGGGGAGTTCAGATACGCAGTATTTT; CDR3: CASSVVAGGSSDTQYF
V: TRBV6-2/TRBV6-3; J: TRBJ1-6; D: NA; length: 15; size: NA; DNA: TGTGCCAGCAGTCCAGGGTTCTCCTATAATTCACCCCTCCACTTT; CDR3: CASSPGFSYNSPLHF
V: TRBV9; J: TRBJ1-2; D: TRBD1; length: 14; size: once; DNA: TGTGCCAGCAGCCCAGGACAGGGGGGTTATGGCTACACCTTC; CDR3: CASSPGQGGYGYTF
V: TRBV4-1; J: TRBJ2-5; D: TRBD2; length: 17; size: once; DNA: TGCGCCAGCAGCCAAGATTTCGGCGGGGGGGTGTTAGAGACCCAGTACTTC; CDR3: CASSQDFGGGVLETQYF
V: TRBV7-3; J: TRBJ2-5; D: TRBD1; length: 14; size: once; DNA: TGTGCCAGCAGCTTAACGGGACAGGGGGAGACCCAGTACTTC; CDR3: CASSLTGQGETQYF
V: TRBV12-3/TRBV12-4; J: TRBJ1-2; D: NA; length: 12; size: NA; DNA: TGTGCCAGCACTAAGGGTAGCGATGGCTACACCTTC; CDR3: CASTKGSDGYTF
V: TRBV7-9; J: TRBJ1-4; D: NA; length: 14; size: NA; DNA: TGTGCCAGCAGCCCCGGGCAGGGGCGTGAAAAACTGTTTTTT; CDR3: CASSPGQGREKLFF